This TCR beta chain derives from a study of blood T cell repertoires in COVID-19. Assay: immunoSEQ multiplex PCR; the TCRdb copy retains only in-frame clones and omits some. The table has about 280,000 clones, roughly 85% seen once. Adults between about 18 and 95 years of age took part from under 25 US areas. The source is a woman aged 40 to 50 who had recovered from COVID-19. The sample was PBMCs or T cells enriched from blood (not recorded which).

The CDR3 nucleotides read TGTGCCAGCAGTGAGGGGGGGCGCCATGGCTACACCTTC. This translates into CASSEGGRHGYTF. The V call is TRBV2, the J call TRBJ1-2, with a tentative D call TRBD1 (6 bases). Germline CDR1 SNHLY, CDR2 FYNNEI. The CDR3 contains 13 residues. V lost 3 bases, J lost 6 bases, and 11 bases lay in between.